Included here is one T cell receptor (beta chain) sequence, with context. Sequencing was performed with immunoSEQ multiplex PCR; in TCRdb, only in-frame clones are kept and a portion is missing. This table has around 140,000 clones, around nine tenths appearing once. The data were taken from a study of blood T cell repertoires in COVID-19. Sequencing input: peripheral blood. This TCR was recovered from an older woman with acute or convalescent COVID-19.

The CDR3 reads CASSLDRGGADTQYF. The CDR3 DNA is TGCGCCAGCAGCTTGGATCGTGGGGGGGCTGATACGCAGTATTTT. The chain combines TRBV5-1 with TRBJ2-3; the D gene is possibly TRBD2 (7 bases). This CDR3 is 15 amino acids long. Germline CDR1 and CDR2: SGHRS and YFSETQ. Trimming stripped 0 bases from V and 6 bases from J, with 14 bases between.